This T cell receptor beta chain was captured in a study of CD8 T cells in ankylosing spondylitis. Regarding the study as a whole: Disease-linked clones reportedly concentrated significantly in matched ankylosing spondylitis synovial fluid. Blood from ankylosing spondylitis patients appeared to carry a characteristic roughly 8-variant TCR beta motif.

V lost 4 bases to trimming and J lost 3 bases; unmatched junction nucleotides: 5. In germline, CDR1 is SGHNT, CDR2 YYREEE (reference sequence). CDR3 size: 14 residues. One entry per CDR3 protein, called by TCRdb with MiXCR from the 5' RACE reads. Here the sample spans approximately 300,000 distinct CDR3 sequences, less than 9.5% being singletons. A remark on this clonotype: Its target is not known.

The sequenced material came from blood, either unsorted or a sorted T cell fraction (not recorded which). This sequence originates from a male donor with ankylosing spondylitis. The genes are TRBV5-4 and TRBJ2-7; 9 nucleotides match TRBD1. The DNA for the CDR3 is TGTGCCAGCAGCCGGACGGGACAGGGCTACGAGCAGTACTTC. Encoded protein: CASSRTGQGYEQYF.